Below, 4 T cell receptor beta chains from the same sample are listed, as sequenced in a study of cytomegalovirus exposure and HLA in healthy donors. TCRdb's table, derived via immunoSEQ multiplex PCR, lists solely in-frame clones and lacks some. Of approximately 270,000 clones listed, 90% are singletons. The sample taken for sequencing was PBMCs. The source is a woman aged 18 to 35 in good health and CMV-seronegative.

V gene TRBV28 combines with J gene TRBJ2-5; D unclear. CDR1 is MDHEN and CDR2 is SYDVKM in the germline V gene. The V gene lost 7 bases and the J gene lost 8 bases, with 14 bases spanning the gap. The CDR3 has 12 amino acids. DNA for the CDR3: TGTGCCAGCATGAGAGGATTCGGTACCCAGTACTTC. This gives the protein CASMRGFGTQYF.

The gene calls are TRBV9 and TRBJ2-3; 11 bases are a match to TRBD2. The CDR3 length is 17 residues. V lost 5 bases, J lost 2 bases, and 10 bases stayed unmatched. In germline, CDR1 is SGDLS, CDR2 YYNGEE. Written as DNA, the CDR3 is TGTGCCAGCAGTGGCCTAGCGGGGGGCTCCGCCACAGATACGCAGTATTTT. It yields the protein CASSGLAGGSATDTQYF.

This clone was recorded once. V and J are TRBV28 and TRBJ1-3; 7 nucleotides match TRBD1. Germline V gene lookup returns CDR1 MDHEN and CDR2 SYDVKM. J was trimmed by 0 bases and V by 5 bases; bases with no gene match: 4. This CDR3 has 15 amino acids. The CDR3 here is CASSGQEFSGNTIYF. DNA for the CDR3: TGTGCCAGCAGTGGACAGGAATTCTCTGGAAACACCATATATTTT.

The V and J genes are TRBV9 and TRBJ1-1; D gene uncertain. Germline V gives CDR1 SGDLS, CDR2 YYNGEE. V gave up 0 bases and J gave up 7 bases, with 10 bases separating them. The CDR3 runs to 13 residues. The chain's CDR3 is CASSVARQYEAFF. CDR3 nucleotide sequence: TGTGCCAGCAGCGTAGCTAGGCAGTATGAAGCTTTCTTT.